These 7 T cell receptor beta chains were sequenced from one sample in a study of T cells in Graves' hyperthyroidism and ophthalmopathy (dated by TCRdb to between 2018 and 2020). Libraries were built with multiplex PCR. TCRdb lists the instrument as Illumina HiSeq 2000. Amplification of TCR beta CDR3 regions was carried out from RNA transcripts. A first-round RT-PCR of the TCR CDR3 used the HTBI primer set with the Qiagen OneStep RT-PCR kit. TCRdb took the public reads, trimmed them with fastp at Q25, ran MiXCR for clone calling and kept in-frame beta chains. Each record represents a unique CDR3 protein, reported with the most common genes and DNA among its rows. Here the sample has about 510,000 distinct CDR3 sequences; 35% to 50% occur a single time. About 43% of the sample lies in the top ten. Sequences were obtained from peripheral blood or thyroid tissue (not recorded which). The receptors stem from an adult woman with Graves' disease, either hyperthyroidism or ophthalmopathy (not recorded which).

This clonotype was observed at least ten times. The V and J genes are TRBV20-1 and TRBJ2-7, with D possibly being TRBD2 (5 bases). V was cut by 3 bases and J by 2 bases, with 11 bases left in between. From germline, CDR1 is DFQATT and CDR2 SNEGSKA (reference sequence). The CDR3 extends over 13 amino acids. The CDR3 sequence: CSASPIGAYEQYF. CDR3 nucleotide sequence: TGCAGTGCTAGCCCGATCGGGGCCTACGAGCAGTACTTC.

This clonotype turned up a few times. The chain employs TRBV9 and TRBJ2-5; 9 bases match TRBD1. Germline loops: CDR1 SGDLS, CDR2 YYNGEE. V was pared by 3 bases and J by 3 bases, with 3 bases of the junction left unmatched. This CDR3 is 14 amino acids long. CDR3: CASSGTGVEETQYF. In DNA form, the CDR3 reads TGTGCCAGCAGCGGGACAGGGGTCGAAGAGACCCAGTACTTC.

This clonotype was observed at least ten times. The chain has TRBV7-8 and TRBJ1-4; D not certain. The length of the CDR3 is 17 residues. Germline V lookup: CDR1 SGHVS, CDR2 FQNEAQ. V shed 5 bases and J shed 0 bases, with 16 bases lying between them. CDR3 protein: CASSHRGFLATNEKLFF. In nucleotides, the CDR3 is TGTGCCAGCAGCCACCGTGGGTTCCTAGCAACTAATGAAAAACTGTTTTTT.

In its sample, this clonotype was seen a few times. CDR3 sequence reads: CASSPQGKGQPQHF. The DNA of the CDR3 is TGTGCCAGCTCACCACAGGGGAAAGGTCAGCCCCAGCATTTT. This chain links TRBV18 with TRBJ1-5, with a weak D call TRBD1 (5 bases). CDR3 length: 14 residues. V was pared by 1 base and J by 6 bases, with 10 bases between. Germline CDR1 reads KGHSH; CDR2 reads LQKENI.

V and J are TRBV15 and TRBJ2-7; perhaps TRBD2 as D (6 bases). The CDR3 has 14 amino acids. Germline V gene lookup returns CDR1 LNHNV and CDR2 YYDKDF (reference sequence). The V end lost 8 bases, the J end lost 0 bases, and 14 bases lay between the germline ends. Written as DNA, the CDR3 is TGTGCCACCGGAAGCGGGTCCTTCTCCTACGAGCAGTACTTC. Protein sequence: CATGSGSFSYEQYF.

This clonotype turned up a few times. The chain combines TRBV7-3 with TRBJ1-6; possibly TRBD1 for D (6 bases). Germline CDR1 is SGHTA and CDR2 is FQGTGA. V lost 5 bases and J lost 5, with 13 bases in between. CDR3 length equals 15 residues. The CDR3 reads CASSQSGQNNSPLHF. CDR3 nucleotide sequence: TGTGCCAGCAGCCAATCCGGACAGAATAATTCACCCCTCCACTTT.

This clonotype was found many times. The genes are TRBV4-3 and TRBJ1-2; D possibly corresponds to TRBD1 (5 bases). Looked up from germline, CDR1 is LGHNA and CDR2 is YSLEER. V was pared by 1 base and J by 4 bases, with 13 bases between. The CDR3 runs to 15 residues. Here the CDR3 DNA reads TGCGCCAGCAGCCAAGCGTTGCAGGGTATCTATGGCTACACCTTC. Residues: CASSQALQGIYGYTF.